A selection of T cell receptor beta chains follows, all from one sample in a study of beta chain features in type 1 diabetes. Profiled with immunoSEQ multiplex PCR; TCRdb holds only in-frame clones, not every one. The sample holds under 950,000 clones, 15% to 20% seen once. Material: naive CD4+ T cells from blood. Every receptor here comes from a woman aged 18-29 years in good health. Each CDR3 is given with its conserved first and last residue. Fields, in order: J gene, clone size, D gene, V gene, CDR3 protein, CDR3 DNA. The D gene is left open where the match is weak. Clone sizes are given selectively: once, few, many, or a class where the clone is expanded.

>TRBJ2-1|.|TRBD2|TRBV9
CASSPLLALAGLAGVSEQFF
TGTGCCAGCAGCCCCCTACTTGCCTTAGCGGGGCTAGCGGGAGTCAGTGAGCAGTTCTTC
>TRBJ2-1|few|TRBD2|TRBV5-1
CASSPIAGGEQFF
TGCGCCAGCAGCCCCATAGCGGGAGGTGAGCAGTTCTTC
>TRBJ2-5|few|.|TRBV2
CASITTAYQETQYF
TGTGCCAGCATCACTACAGCGTACCAAGAGACCCAGTACTTC
>TRBJ2-5|few|.|TRBV28
CASSGGPETQYF
TGTGCCAGCAGCGGCGGACCAGAGACCCAGTACTTC
>TRBJ2-4|few|TRBD2|TRBV28
CASSQRGLAGSRINIQYF
TGTGCCAGCAGTCAAAGAGGACTAGCGGGAAGTCGTATAAACATTCAGTACTTC
>TRBJ2-3|.|.|TRBV13
CASSQQFSDTQYF
TGTGCCAGCAGCCAGCAGTTCTCAGATACGCAGTATTTT
>TRBJ1-2|.|.|TRBV7-2
CASNIGPSNGYTF
TGTGCCAGCAATATTGGCCCCTCAAACGGCTACACCTTC
>TRBJ1-4|few|.|TRBV7-2
CASSLGPPATNEKLFF
TGTGCCAGCAGCTTAGGGCCGCCCGCAACTAATGAAAAACTGTTTTTT
>TRBJ2-7|.|TRBD1|TRBV18
CASSPDRGNIYEQYF
TGTGCCAGCTCACCAGACAGGGGAAATATCTACGAGCAGTACTTC
>TRBJ2-7|.|.|TRBV11-2
CASSFHYEQYF
TGTGCCAGCAGCTTTCACTACGAGCAGTACTTC
>TRBJ2-7|few|.|TRBV5-5
CASSLELASYEQYF
TGTGCCAGCAGCTTGGAGCTAGCCTCCTACGAGCAGTACTTC
>TRBJ2-1|.|TRBD2|TRBV6-1
CASSPGRGTSNEQFF
TGTGCCAGCAGCCCAGGAAGGGGGACTAGTAATGAGCAGTTCTTC
>TRBJ2-4|few|.|TRBV7-3
CASSRDVKNIQYF
TGTGCCAGCAGCAGGGACGTTAAAAACATTCAGTACTTC
>TRBJ2-2|few|.|TRBV6-1
CASSESGIGIGGELFF
TGTGCCAGCAGTGAATCTGGTATAGGGATAGGCGGGGAGCTGTTTTTT
>TRBJ2-7|few|TRBD1|TRBV7-2
CASSRDRGPYEQYF
TGTGCCAGCAGCCGGGACAGGGGTCCCTACGAGCAGTACTTC
>TRBJ1-2|.|.|TRBV15
CATSITGELPYGYTF
TGTGCCACCAGCATCACAGGCGAACTACCCTATGGCTACACCTTC
>TRBJ2-1|.|TRBD2|TRBV9
CASSAGLAGRLYEQFF
TGTGCCAGCAGCGCCGGACTAGCGGGGCGTCTGTATGAGCAGTTCTTC
>TRBJ2-2|.|TRBD2|TRBV23-1
CARVGGRAKRNTGELFF
TGCGCCAGGGTTGGCGGGAGGGCCAAGAGGAACACCGGGGAGCTGTTTTTT
>TRBJ1-5|few|.|TRBV6-5
CASSYSRNQPQHF
TGTGCCAGCAGTTACTCGCGGAATCAGCCCCAGCATTTT
>TRBJ2-2|few|.|TRBV7-2
CASQPDQGGELFF
TGTGCCAGCCAACCGGATCAGGGCGGGGAGCTGTTTTTT
>TRBJ2-6|few|.|TRBV4-1
CASSQVTGSMGANVLTF
TGCGCCAGCAGCCAAGTGACAGGTTCGATGGGGGCCAACGTCCTGACTTTC
>TRBJ2-3|few|TRBD2|TRBV10-3
CAISDVRGLVGSTDTQYF
TGTGCCATCAGTGACGTTCGGGGACTAGTTGGAAGCACAGATACGCAGTATTTT
>TRBJ1-5|few|.|TRBV4-2
CASSQGLYQPQHF
TGTGCCAGCAGCCAAGGACTATATCAGCCCCAGCATTTT
>TRBJ2-5|.|.|TRBV2
CAMGHSKETQYF
TGTGCCATGGGACATTCAAAAGAGACCCAGTACTTC
>TRBJ2-1|.|TRBD2|TRBV2
CASRGTSGSYNEQFF
TGTGCCAGCAGAGGGACTAGCGGGAGTTACAATGAGCAGTTCTTC
>TRBJ2-3|.|.|TRBV5-4
CASSGHPPQDTQYF
TGTGCCAGCAGCGGTCACCCGCCACAAGATACGCAGTATTTT
>TRBJ2-3|.|.|TRBV11-2
CASSPGWRGTDTQYF
TGTGCCAGCAGCCCTGGGTGGAGGGGTACAGATACGCAGTATTTT
>TRBJ2-7|few|.|TRBV7-2
CASSFLQLRYEQYF
TGTGCCAGCAGCTTCCTGCAGCTCCGATACGAGCAGTACTTC
>TRBJ1-4|few|TRBD1|TRBV7-9
CASSAQGVEKLFF
TGTGCCAGCAGCGCTCAGGGGGTTGAAAAACTGTTTTTT
>TRBJ1-1|few|.|TRBV28
CASSPSLYWGMNTEAFF
TGTGCCAGCAGCCCCTCTTTATACTGGGGCATGAACACTGAAGCTTTCTTT
>TRBJ2-2|few|.|TRBV25-1
CASRVSRNTGELFF
TGTGCCAGCCGGGTCAGCCGGAACACCGGGGAGCTGTTTTTT
>TRBJ2-1|.|TRBD2|TRBV7-3
CASSLSASGRINEQFF
TGTGCCAGCAGCTTAAGCGCTAGCGGGAGAATTAATGAGCAGTTCTTC
>TRBJ2-3|.|TRBD2|TRBV15
CATSSSVREVLGTDTQYF
TGTGCCACCAGCAGTTCAGTCCGGGAGGTTCTTGGTACAGATACGCAGTATTTT
>TRBJ2-1|.|.|TRBV28
CASSRKWAGEQFF
TGTGCCAGCAGCCGGAAATGGGCGGGTGAGCAGTTCTTC
>TRBJ2-3|.|.|TRBV11-1
CASSLSEDTQYF
TGTGCCAGCAGCTTATCTGAGGATACGCAGTATTTT
>TRBJ2-3|few|.|TRBV28
CASSFAGSTDTQYF
TGTGCCAGCAGTTTTGCGGGGAGCACAGATACGCAGTATTTT
>TRBJ1-5|few|.|TRBV28
CASQGSSNQPQHF
TGTGCCAGTCAGGGGAGTTCCAATCAGCCCCAGCATTTT
>TRBJ2-3|few|TRBD2|TRBV4-3
CASSPAKGSGSASDTQYF
TGCGCCAGCAGCCCCGCCAAAGGAAGCGGGAGTGCGTCTGATACGCAGTATTTT
>TRBJ2-1|.|TRBD2|TRBV5-1
CASSLRGRAHSYNEQFF
TGCGCCAGCAGCTTAAGAGGGAGGGCCCACTCCTACAATGAGCAGTTCTTC
>TRBJ2-5|few|.|TRBV13
CASSLGGGETQYF
TGTGCCAGCAGCTTAGGGGGTGGTGAGACCCAGTACTTC
>TRBJ2-5|.|TRBD2|TRBV18
CASSLTSGQETQYF
TGTGCCAGCTCACTGACTAGCGGGCAAGAGACCCAGTACTTC
>TRBJ1-5|few|TRBD1|TRBV2
CASSESRTGNQPQHF
TGTGCCAGCAGTGAATCTCGGACAGGGAATCAGCCCCAGCATTTT
>TRBJ2-1|.|TRBD2|TRBV7-2
CASSLGTSGTEEQFF
TGTGCCAGCAGCTTAGGGACTAGCGGGACAGAAGAGCAGTTCTTC
>TRBJ2-1|few|TRBD2|TRBV25-1
CASSLAGGIEQFF
TGTGCCAGCAGTCTAGCGGGAGGGATTGAGCAGTTCTTC
>TRBJ1-1|few|.|TRBV5-1
CASSLVGDLGTEAFF
TGCGCCAGCAGCTTGGTGGGGGATCTTGGGACTGAAGCTTTCTTT
>TRBJ2-1|many|TRBD2|TRBV10-3
CAISGTSDNEQFF
TGTGCCATCAGTGGGACTAGCGACAATGAGCAGTTCTTC
>TRBJ1-2|few|.|TRBV7-2
CASSPEQLYGYTF
TGTGCCAGCAGCCCGGAGCAGCTCTATGGCTACACCTTC
>TRBJ1-5|.|.|TRBV18
CASSPQGAPEPQHF
TGTGCCAGCTCACCACAGGGTGCGCCAGAGCCCCAGCATTTT
>TRBJ1-1|.|.|TRBV7-9
CASSLQGSNEAFF
TGTGCCAGCAGCTTACAGGGGAGTAATGAAGCTTTCTTT
>TRBJ2-5|.|TRBD1|TRBV7-2
CASSLDRAETQYF
TGTGCCAGCAGCCTGGACAGGGCGGAGACCCAGTACTTC
>TRBJ1-2|.|.|TRBV6-6
CASSYSHGATDFYTF
TGTGCCAGCAGTTACTCCCACGGGGCAACGGACTTCTACACCTTC
>TRBJ2-5|.|.|TRBV11-2
CASSLGGSNQETQYF
TGTGCCAGCAGCTTGGGGGGCAGCAACCAAGAGACCCAGTACTTC